This record covers a single T cell receptor (beta chain). Its antigen remains unknown. The table came from immunoSEQ multiplex PCR; TCRdb's copy has only in-frame clones and leaves some out. This sample carries around 2,000,000 clones, just over 90% of them seen once, and the ten largest clones take 1.5% to 2%. The sample originates from a study of shared clonotypes between healthy human individuals. Study-wide results and caveats: Sample collection involved blood only; tissue repertoires are likely different.

Germline CDR1 reads MDHEN; CDR2 reads SYDVKM. The CDR3 loop spans 12 amino acids. V dropped 3 bases and J dropped 6 bases, with 8 bases sitting between them. Naive CD8 cells lacked CD45RO, underwent positive selection for CCR7 and left out terminally differentiated effector memory CD45RA+ cells. This chain connects TRBV28 to TRBJ1-2; D not resolved. The source material was naive CD8+ T cells from PBMCs. This TCR derives from a man between 18 and 29 years old in good health. Some clones in this sample may be carry-over from other donors' samples. The CDR3 DNA sequence: TGTGCCAGCAGTTTCCTCTCGGATGGCTACACCTTC. Its translation: CASSFLSDGYTF.